The 8 T cell receptor beta chains given below trace back to one sample, sequenced in a study of a mutant IDH1 vaccine in newly diagnosed glioma. No antigen has been identified for these receptors. TCRdb's copy holds only in-frame clones and misses some; the assay was immunoSEQ multiplex PCR. This repertoire shows 25,000 to 40,000 clones, roughly three quarters found once; its top ten account for approximately 9.4%. Sample time point: week 35, safety follow-up. Vaccinated patients received 300 ug of mutant IDH1 20-mer peptide per dose, with topical imiquimod. Sequences were derived from PBMCs, sampled from a glioma patient whose treatment included an IDH1 peptide vaccine. The receptors originated from a woman aged 25-40 years with glioma. Some clones in this sample may be carry-over from other donors' samples.

The chain is built from TRBV13 and TRBJ2-5, with 10 bases aligning to TRBD2. J gave up 7 bases and V 2 bases, and 7 bases lay outside the gene matches. Germline V CDR1 and CDR2: PRHDT, FYEKMQ (reference sequence). CDR3 size: 15 residues. The CDR3 DNA follows: TGTGCCAGCAGCTTACTAGCGGGAGCGGGCGGGACCCAGTACTTC. Amino acids: CASSLLAGAGGTQYF.

The V and J genes are TRBV5-6 and TRBJ2-2; 8 nucleotides align to TRBD2. CDR1 is SGHDT and CDR2 is YYEEEE in the germline V gene. The CDR3 sequence is 17 residues long. Losses at the gene ends were 0 bases for V and 2 bases for J; bases not matched to a gene: 6. CDR3 sequence reads: CASSLVGLAINTGELFF. The CDR3 coding sequence is TGTGCCAGCAGCTTGGTCGGACTAGCCATAAACACCGGGGAGCTGTTTTTT. Variable domain in full (rest from reference TRBV5-6 and TRBJ2-2): DAGVTQSPTHLIKTRGQQVTLRCSPKSGHDTVSWYQQALGQGPQFIFQYYEEEERQRGNFPDRFSGHQFPNYSSELNVNALLLGDSALYLCASSLVGLAINTGELFFGEGSRLTVL.

The chain couples TRBV19 to TRBJ1-5, with a possible D match to TRBD1 (6 bases). V shed 1 base and J shed 3 bases, with 7 bases lying between them. Germline assignment: CDR1 LNHDA and CDR2 SQIVND (reference sequence). The CDR3 is made up of 14 amino acids. CDR3 loop: CASSIGGPNQPQHF. The CDR3 nucleotides are TGTGCCAGTAGTATAGGGGGGCCCAATCAGCCCCAGCATTTT.

This clone has a single count. The gene calls are TRBV5-5 and TRBJ2-2; the match to TRBD2 covers 9 bases. The CDR3 extends over 16 amino acids. The J segment lost 3 bases and the V segment lost 2 bases, leaving 5 bases of the junction unmatched. CDR1 and CDR2 (germline): SGHKS, YYEKEE (reference sequence). This CDR3 reads CASSFRTSEHTGELFF. Written as DNA, the CDR3 is TGTGCCAGCAGCTTCAGGACTAGCGAACACACCGGGGAGCTGTTTTTT.

The V gene is TRBV30, the J gene TRBJ1-1; TRBD1 might be the D (6 bases). Germline CDR1 reads GTSNPN; CDR2 reads SVGIG (reference sequence). This CDR3 spans 12 amino acids. DNA of the CDR3: TGTGCGTCAATTGGACAGTACACTGAAGCTTTCTTT. This encodes CASIGQYTEAFF.

The chain uses TRBV30 and TRBJ1-4; D remains unclear. The CDR3 length is 13 residues. The V end lost 4 bases, the J end lost 1 base, and 7 bases lay between the germline ends. Germline CDR1 GTSNPN, CDR2 SVGIG (reference sequence). CDR3 sequence (DNA): TGTGCCTGGAACAGACTAACTAATGAAAAACTGTTTTTT. Protein product: CAWNRLTNEKLFF.

The chain carries TRBV7-9 and TRBJ1-1; a weak D match, TRBD1 (5 bases). Germline V CDR1 and CDR2: SEHNR, FQNEAQ (reference sequence). V lost 3 bases and J 3 bases, leaving 17 bases between the germline ends. This CDR3 region has 16 residues. DNA for the CDR3: TGTGCCAGCAGCTTGGGGGAGTCAGTTGTAGACACTGAAGCTTTCTTT. It codes for CASSLGESVVDTEAFF.

The chain employs TRBV29-1 and TRBJ1-2; D is possibly TRBD1 (6 bases). CDR1 is SQVTM and CDR2 is ANQGSEA in the germline V gene. The CDR3 length is 11 residues. CDR3 protein: CSLDSNYGYTF. The CDR3 DNA reads as TGCAGTCTGGACAGTAACTATGGCTACACCTTC.